This T cell receptor beta chain was obtained from a study of blood T cells in healthy people across ages. This clonotype was counted between two and nine times. What it binds is not known. The junction differs from germline at one of its ends, possibly a read error. Each sample gave at least 6 million isolated PBMCs. CDR1 and CDR2 from the germline V gene are SGHRS and YFSETQ. The CDR3 is made up of 14 amino acids. Study-level results: Significant beta diversity loss was already apparent by age roughly 44, declining roughly linearly.

The use of a sample-barcoded 5' primer and a J-beta primer mix characterized a second PCR of about 6 to 12 cycles. TCRdb re-called the 5' RACE reads with MiXCR, one entry per CDR3 protein. This table has around 1.5 million distinct CDR3 sequences, roughly 32% appearing once. The chain carries TRBV5-1 and TRBJ1-1; 8 nucleotides align to TRBD1. The sequence was collected from a woman in her 30s in good health. The sequenced sample consisted of blood. The CDR3 nucleotides read TGTGCCAGCTCACGGGGACAGGCCAACACTGAAGCTTTCTTT. Translation gives CASSRGQANTEAFF.